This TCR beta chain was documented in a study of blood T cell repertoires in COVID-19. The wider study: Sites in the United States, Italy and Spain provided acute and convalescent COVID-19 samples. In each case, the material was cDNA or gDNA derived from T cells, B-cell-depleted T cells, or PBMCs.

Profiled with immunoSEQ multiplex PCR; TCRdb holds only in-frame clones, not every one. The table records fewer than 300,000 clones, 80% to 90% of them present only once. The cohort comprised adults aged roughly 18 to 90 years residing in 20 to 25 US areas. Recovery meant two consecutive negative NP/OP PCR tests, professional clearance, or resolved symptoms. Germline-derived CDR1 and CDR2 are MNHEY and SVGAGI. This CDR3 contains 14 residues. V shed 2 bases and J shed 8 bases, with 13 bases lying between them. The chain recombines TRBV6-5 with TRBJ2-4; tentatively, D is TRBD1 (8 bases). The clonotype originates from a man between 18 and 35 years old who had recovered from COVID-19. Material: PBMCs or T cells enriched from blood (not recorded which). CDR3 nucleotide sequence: TGTGCCAGCAGTTACCTCACAGGGGGGGACATTCAGTACTTC. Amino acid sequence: CASSYLTGGDIQYF.